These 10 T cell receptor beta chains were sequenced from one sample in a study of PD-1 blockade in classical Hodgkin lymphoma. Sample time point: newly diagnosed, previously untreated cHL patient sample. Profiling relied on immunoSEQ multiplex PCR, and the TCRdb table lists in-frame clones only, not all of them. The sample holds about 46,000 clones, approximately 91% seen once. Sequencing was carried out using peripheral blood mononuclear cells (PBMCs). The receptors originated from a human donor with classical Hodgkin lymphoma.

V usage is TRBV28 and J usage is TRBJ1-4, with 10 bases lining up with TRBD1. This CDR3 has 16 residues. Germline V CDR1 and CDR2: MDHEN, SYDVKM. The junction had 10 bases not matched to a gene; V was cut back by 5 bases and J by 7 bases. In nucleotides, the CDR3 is TGTGCCAGCAGTCTCGGGACAGGGGTCAGGAGTGAAAAACTGTTTTTT. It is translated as CASSLGTGVRSEKLFF. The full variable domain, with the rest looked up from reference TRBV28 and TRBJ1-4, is DVKVTQSSRYLVKRTGEKVFLECVQDMDHENMFWYRQDPGLGLRLIYFSYDVKMKEKGDIPEGYSVSREKKERFSLILESASTNQTSMYLCASSLGTGVRSEKLFFGSGTQLSVL.

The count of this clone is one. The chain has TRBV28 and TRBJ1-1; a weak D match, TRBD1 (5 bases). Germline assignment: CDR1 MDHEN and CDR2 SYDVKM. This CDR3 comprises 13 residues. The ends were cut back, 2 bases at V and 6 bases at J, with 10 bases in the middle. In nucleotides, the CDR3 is TGTGCCAGCAGTTTAACAGGAGGGGCTGAAGCTTTCTTT. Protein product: CASSLTGGAEAFF.

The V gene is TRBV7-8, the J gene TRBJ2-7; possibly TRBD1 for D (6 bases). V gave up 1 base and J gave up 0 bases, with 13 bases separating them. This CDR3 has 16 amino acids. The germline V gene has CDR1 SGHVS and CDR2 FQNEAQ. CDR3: CASSLGGRGYSYEQYV. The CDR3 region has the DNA TGTGCCAGCAGCTTAGGGGGCAGGGGATACTCCTACGAGCAGTACGTC.

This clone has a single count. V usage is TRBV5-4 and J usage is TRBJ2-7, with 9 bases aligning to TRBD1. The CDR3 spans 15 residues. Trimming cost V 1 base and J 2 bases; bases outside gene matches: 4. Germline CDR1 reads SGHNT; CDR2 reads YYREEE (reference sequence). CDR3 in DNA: TGTGCCAGCAGCTTGTCGGGGACAGGGACCTACGAGCAGTACTTC. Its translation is CASSLSGTGTYEQYF.

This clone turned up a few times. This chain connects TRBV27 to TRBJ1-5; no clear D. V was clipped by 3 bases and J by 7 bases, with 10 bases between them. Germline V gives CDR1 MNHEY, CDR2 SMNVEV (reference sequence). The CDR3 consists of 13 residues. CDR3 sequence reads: CASSFSSQQPQHF. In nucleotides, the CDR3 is TGTGCCAGCAGTTTTTCGAGTCAACAGCCCCAGCATTTT.

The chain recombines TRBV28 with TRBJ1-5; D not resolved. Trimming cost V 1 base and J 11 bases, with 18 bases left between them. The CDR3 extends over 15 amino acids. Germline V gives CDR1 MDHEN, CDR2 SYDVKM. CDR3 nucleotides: TGTGCCAGCAGTTTATCTGGGATGTTGGATCGGGCCCAGCATTTT. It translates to CASSLSGMLDRAQHF.

The CDR3 protein is CATAAGSYSNQPQHF. The CDR3, as DNA: TGTGCCACCGCTGCAGGGAGCTATAGCAATCAGCCCCAGCATTTT. The chain combines TRBV19 with TRBJ1-5; TRBD1 might be the D (5 bases). The CDR3 is 15 residues long. V was pared by 10 bases and J by 0 bases, with 16 bases between. Germline loops: CDR1 LNHDA, CDR2 SQIVND (reference sequence).

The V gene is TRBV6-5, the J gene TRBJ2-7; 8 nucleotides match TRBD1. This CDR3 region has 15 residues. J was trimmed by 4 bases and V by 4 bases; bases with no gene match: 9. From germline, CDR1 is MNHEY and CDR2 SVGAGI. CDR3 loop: CASSFGQGAGYEQYF. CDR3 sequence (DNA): TGTGCCAGCAGTTTCGGACAGGGCGCTGGATACGAGCAGTACTTC.

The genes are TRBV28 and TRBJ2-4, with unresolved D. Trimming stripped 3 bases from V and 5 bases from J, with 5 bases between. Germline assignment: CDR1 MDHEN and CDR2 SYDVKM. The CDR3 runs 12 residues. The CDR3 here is CASSFTENIQYF. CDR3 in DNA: TGTGCCAGCAGTTTCACGGAAAACATTCAGTACTTC.

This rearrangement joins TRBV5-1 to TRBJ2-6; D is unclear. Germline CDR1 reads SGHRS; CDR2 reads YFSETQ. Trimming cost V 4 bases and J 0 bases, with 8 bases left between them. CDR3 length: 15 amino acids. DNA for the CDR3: TGCGCCAGCAGCGCCGTAATCTCTGGGGCCAACGTCCTGACTTTC. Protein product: CASSAVISGANVLTF.